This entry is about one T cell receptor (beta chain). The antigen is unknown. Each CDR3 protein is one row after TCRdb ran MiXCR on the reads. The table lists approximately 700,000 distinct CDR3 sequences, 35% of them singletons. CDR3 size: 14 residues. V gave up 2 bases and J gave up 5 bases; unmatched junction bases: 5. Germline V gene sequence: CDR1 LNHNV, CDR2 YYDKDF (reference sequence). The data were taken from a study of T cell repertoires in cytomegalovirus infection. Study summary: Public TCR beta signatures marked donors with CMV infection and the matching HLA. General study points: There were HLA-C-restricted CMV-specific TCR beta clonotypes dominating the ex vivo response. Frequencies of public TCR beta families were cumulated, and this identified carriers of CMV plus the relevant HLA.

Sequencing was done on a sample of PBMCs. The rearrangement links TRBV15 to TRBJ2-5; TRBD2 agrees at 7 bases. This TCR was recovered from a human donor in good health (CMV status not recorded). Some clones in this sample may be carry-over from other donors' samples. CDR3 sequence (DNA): TGTGCCACCAGCAGATCAGGACTAGTTGAGACCCAGTACTTC. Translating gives CATSRSGLVETQYF.